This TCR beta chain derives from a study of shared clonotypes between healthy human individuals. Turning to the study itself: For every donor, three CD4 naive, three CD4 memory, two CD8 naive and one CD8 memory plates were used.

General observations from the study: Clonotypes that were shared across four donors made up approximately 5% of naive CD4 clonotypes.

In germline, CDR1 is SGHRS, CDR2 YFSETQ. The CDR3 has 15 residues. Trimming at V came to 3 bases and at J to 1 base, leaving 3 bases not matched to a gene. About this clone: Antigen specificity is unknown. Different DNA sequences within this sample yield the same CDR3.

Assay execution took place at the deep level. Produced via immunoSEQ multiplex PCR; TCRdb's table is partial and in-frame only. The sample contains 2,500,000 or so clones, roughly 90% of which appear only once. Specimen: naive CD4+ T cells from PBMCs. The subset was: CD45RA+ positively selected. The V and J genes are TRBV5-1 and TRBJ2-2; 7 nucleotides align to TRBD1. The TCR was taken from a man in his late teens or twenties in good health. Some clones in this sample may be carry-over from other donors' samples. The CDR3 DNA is TGCGCCAGCAGCTCCAACAGGGGGAACACCGGGGAGCTGTTTTTT. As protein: CASSSNRGNTGELFF.